The rows below give T cell receptor beta chains drawn from one sample of a study of T cell repertoires in cytomegalovirus infection. TCRdb analysed the reads with MiXCR anew, one entry per CDR3 protein. The profile shows some 920,000 distinct CDR3 sequences, roughly 30% of them singletons. Their cognate antigens are unknown. The sequenced sample was cultured CD8+ T cells from PBMCs, obtained from culture after CMV antigen stimulation. These receptors all stem from a human donor in good health (CMV status not recorded). Some clones in this sample may be carry-over from other donors' samples. The CDR3 runs from the conserved cysteine through the conserved F or W. D genes are given only for firm matches. Size is stated for part of the rows, as once, few or many counts, or as a class when the clone is expanded.

j_call	d_call	v_call	clone_size	cdr3_nt	cdr3_aa
TRBJ1-1	TRBD1	TRBV4-1	.	TGTGCCAGCAGCCAGCTCGGGACAGGGGCAAACACTGAAGCTTTCTTT	CASSQLGTGANTEAFF
TRBJ1-5	.	TRBV27	.	TGTGCCAGTACGACCGGTACGGAGCCCCAGCATTTT	CASTTGTEPQHF
TRBJ1-3	.	TRBV14	.	TGTGCCAGCAGCCGGAGCGGCTCGGGGGGAAACACCATATATTTT	CASSRSGSGGNTIYF
TRBJ2-1	TRBD2	TRBV20-1	many	TGCAGTGCTAGAGAACCCGGGAGGGGGAAATACAATGAGCAGTTCTTC	CSAREPGRGKYNEQFF
TRBJ2-1	.	TRBV7-9	.	TGTGCCAGCAGCTTAACCGTGGAGGAGCAGTTCTTC	CASSLTVEEQFF
TRBJ2-3	TRBD1	TRBV7-6	.	TGTGCCAGCAGCTTCTCCGGGACAGGGCCAGATACGCAGTATTTT	CASSFSGTGPDTQYF
TRBJ1-4	.	TRBV7-6	few	TGTGCCAGCAGCGTATCGGCCGGTAATGAAAAACTGTTTTTT	CASSVSAGNEKLFF
TRBJ1-2	TRBD1	TRBV7-3	few	TGTGCCAGCAGCGATCCGGGACAGGACTATGGCTACACCTTC	CASSDPGQDYGYTF
TRBJ2-1	.	TRBV6-2/TRBV6-3	.	TGTGCCAGCACTCACCTCTCCTACAATGAGCAGTTCTTC	CASTHLSYNEQFF
TRBJ1-1	.	TRBV20-1	.	TGCAGATTACCCCGGGGGGACACTGAAGCTTTCTTT	CRLPRGDTEAFF
TRBJ1-2	.	TRBV12-3/TRBV12-4	.	TGTGCCAGCAGTGGTGGGACTGAACTTTCTAACTATGGCTACACCTTC	CASSGGTELSNYGYTF
TRBJ1-2	.	TRBV6-5	.	TGTGCCAGCCGCCCTACTAACTATGGCTACACCTTC	CASRPTNYGYTF
TRBJ2-1	TRBD2	TRBV20-1	.	TGCAGTGCTAGTGCACTAGCGCCCAATGAGCAGTTCTTC	CSASALAPNEQFF
TRBJ2-2	.	TRBV6-1	.	TGTGCCAGCACCTTGGACCTAACCGGGGAGCTGTTTTTT	CASTLDLTGELFF
TRBJ2-5	.	TRBV7-3	few	TGTGCCAGCAGCTCCGGGGATCAAGAGACCCAGTACTTC	CASSSGDQETQYF
TRBJ2-7	TRBD1	TRBV12-3/TRBV12-4	.	TGTGCCAGCAGTCCTCAAGGGGGCAAAGAGCATTACGAGCAGTACTTC	CASSPQGGKEHYEQYF
TRBJ2-2	TRBD2	TRBV12-3/TRBV12-4	.	TGTGCCAGCAGTGCGGGGGGTGCCGGGGAGCTGTTTTTT	CASSAGGAGELFF
TRBJ1-1	TRBD1	TRBV7-2	many	TGTGCCAGCAGCTTAGGCAGGGGGAACATGAACACTGAAGCTTTCTTT	CASSLGRGNMNTEAFF
TRBJ1-3	TRBD1	TRBV7-2	many	TGTGCCAGCAGCCACGACAGGGCTTCTGGAAACACCATATATTTT	CASSHDRASGNTIYF
TRBJ2-3	TRBD2	TRBV20-1	once	TGCAGTGCTAGAGATCCAACTAGCGGGATTATAACAGATACGCAGTATTTT	CSARDPTSGIITDTQYF
TRBJ2-3	TRBD2	TRBV4-2	few	TGTGCCAGCAGCCCTCACGGGGGGGGAACGGGCACAGATACGCAGTATTTT	CASSPHGGGTGTDTQYF
TRBJ2-1	.	TRBV4-1	.	TGCGCCAGCAGCCAAGCCTCACAACCCTACAATGAGCAGTTCTTC	CASSQASQPYNEQFF
TRBJ1-1	TRBD1	TRBV6-5	.	TGTGCCAGCAGGGCCCGTGGGGACAGGGGAACTGAAGCTTTCTTT	CASRARGDRGTEAFF
TRBJ1-1	.	TRBV20-1	.	TGCAGTGCTAGAGATTGGATGAACACTGAAGCTTTCTTT	CSARDWMNTEAFF
TRBJ2-1	TRBD1	TRBV29-1	.	TGCAGCGCTACAGGGGGCGGTAATGTATACAATGAGCAGTTCTTC	CSATGGGNVYNEQFF
TRBJ2-3	TRBD1	TRBV20-1	.	TGCAGTGCTTTTGTCGACAGGGACGGGGATACGCAGTATTTT	CSAFVDRDGDTQYF
TRBJ2-2	TRBD2	TRBV6-6	once	TGTGCCAGCATCCGACTAGCGGGGGACACCGGGGAGCTGTTTTTT	CASIRLAGDTGELFF
TRBJ2-1	.	TRBV19	.	TGTGCCAGTAGTATAGTGGGGGGCTCCCACAATGAGCAGTTCTTC	CASSIVGGSHNEQFF
TRBJ1-1	.	TRBV4-3	.	TGCGCCAGCAGCCGCTCACAGGCTTCGAACACTGAAGCTTTCTTT	CASSRSQASNTEAFF
TRBJ2-5	TRBD2	TRBV7-6	few	TGTGCTAGCAGCTTAGCTTCTTCGGCTAGCGGGGGACAAGAGACCCAGTACTTC	CASSLASSASGGQETQYF
TRBJ1-1	TRBD1	TRBV27	few	TGTGCCAGCAGTTTGGGACAGTCTTACACTGAAGCTTTCTTT	CASSLGQSYTEAFF
TRBJ1-5	.	TRBV19	.	TGTGCCAGTAGTCCCTGGGGGACAAGCAATCAGCCCCAGCATTTT	CASSPWGTSNQPQHF
TRBJ1-2	.	TRBV9	.	TGTGCCAGCAGCGTACAGGGGAATAACTATGGCTACACCTTC	CASSVQGNNYGYTF
TRBJ2-1	TRBD1	TRBV15	few	TGTGCCACCAGCAGCATGGGACAGGCTCTCTACAATGAGCAGTTCTTC	CATSSMGQALYNEQFF
TRBJ2-3	TRBD2	TRBV7-2	many	TGTGCCAGCAGCTCAAGAGGACTAGCATTAGATACGCAGTATTTT	CASSSRGLALDTQYF
TRBJ1-1	TRBD1	TRBV6-1	few	TGTGCCAGCAGTGAAGTAAGGGACAGGGGGCTCTACACTGAAGCTTTCTTT	CASSEVRDRGLYTEAFF
TRBJ2-1	TRBD2	TRBV20-1	.	TGCAGTGGGGGAGGAGCGGGAGGCTCCTACAATGAGCAGTTCTTC	CSGGGAGGSYNEQFF
TRBJ1-2	.	TRBV5-6	.	TGTGCCAGCATCGGGGGGGGGGCCGGCTATGGCTACACCTTC	CASIGGGAGYGYTF
TRBJ2-3	.	TRBV7-6	many	TGTGCCAGCAGCTTACTCGGGACTAGCACAGATACGCAGTATTTT	CASSLLGTSTDTQYF
TRBJ2-5	TRBD1	TRBV7-3	.	TGTGCCAGCAGCTTAACGACAGGGGGAGAGACCCAGTACTTC	CASSLTTGGETQYF
TRBJ1-1	.	TRBV6-1	.	TGTGCCAGCAAAGGGAGCCGGCACACTGAAGCTTTCTTT	CASKGSRHTEAFF
TRBJ2-1	TRBD1	TRBV15	few	TGTGCCACCAGCGGTGGGGACAGGGCCGGGGGTGAGCAGTTCTTC	CATSGGDRAGGEQFF
TRBJ2-1	.	TRBV27	.	TGTGCCGCTCGACGGACGGACAATGAGCAGTTCTTC	CAARRTDNEQFF
TRBJ1-6	.	TRBV6-6	.	TGTGCCAGCAGTCCCCTAAGCGCCTATAATTCACCCCTCCACTTT	CASSPLSAYNSPLHF
TRBJ2-7	.	TRBV9	.	TGTGCCAGCAGCGTGGAACAGGGAAGTAACGAGCAGTACTTC	CASSVEQGSNEQYF
TRBJ2-5	.	TRBV7-6	.	TGTGCCAGCAGCAAATGGGCAGGAAACCAAGAGACCCAGTACTTC	CASSKWAGNQETQYF
TRBJ1-4	.	TRBV7-9	few	TGTGCCAGCAGCTTATACGACAGCCTGGGGATTTTTTTT	CASSLYDSLGIFF
TRBJ1-6	.	TRBV12-5	few	TGTGCTAGTGGTTTGCAAACAGGGAGCGGAGAGAGCTCCTATAATTCACCCCTCCACTTT	CASGLQTGSGESSYNSPLHF
TRBJ2-7	TRBD1	TRBV27	few	TGTGCCAGCAGTTGGGGGACAGGACTATACGAGCAGTACTTC	CASSWGTGLYEQYF
TRBJ2-2	.	TRBV6-5	few	TGTGCCAGCAGTTACGCAGGGAGCACCGGGGAGCTGTTTTTT	CASSYAGSTGELFF
TRBJ2-2	.	TRBV7-9	many	TGTGCCAGCAGCTCCTCCAGGAGGTTACGAAACACCGGGGAGCTGTTTTTT	CASSSSRRLRNTGELFF
TRBJ1-1	.	TRBV27	.	TGTGCCAGCAGTCGCCGGGGTACCACTGAAGCTTTCTTT	CASSRRGTTEAFF
TRBJ2-2	TRBD2	TRBV29-1	.	TGCAGCGTCCCCGGACTAGCGGCGTCAGGGAACACCGGGGAGCTGTTTTTT	CSVPGLAASGNTGELFF
TRBJ1-1	TRBD1	TRBV7-9	.	TGTGCCAGCAGCCCCGGACAGGGGGCGACCACTGAAGCTTTCTTT	CASSPGQGATTEAFF
TRBJ1-2	TRBD1	TRBV12-3/TRBV12-4	few	TGTGCCAGCAGCATCCAACTTGACAGGGTAAACTTC	CASSIQLDRVNF